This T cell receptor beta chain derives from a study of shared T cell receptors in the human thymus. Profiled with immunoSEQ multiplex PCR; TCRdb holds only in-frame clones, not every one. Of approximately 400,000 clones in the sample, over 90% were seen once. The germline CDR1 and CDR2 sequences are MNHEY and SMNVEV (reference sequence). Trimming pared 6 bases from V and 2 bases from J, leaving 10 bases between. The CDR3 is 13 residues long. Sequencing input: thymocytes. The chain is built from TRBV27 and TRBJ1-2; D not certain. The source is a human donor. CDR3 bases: TGTGCCAGCAGGCGCGACGGCAACTATGGCTACACCTTC. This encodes CASRRDGNYGYTF.